The clone carrying this T cell receptor (beta chain) was observed a few times. Its antigen is undetermined. This sample is drawn from a study of T cell repertoires in cytomegalovirus infection. Study-level points and caveats: What dominated the ex vivo response were HLA-C-restricted CMV-specific TCR beta clonotypes.

CDR3 length equals 16 residues. CDR1 is SGHVS and CDR2 is FQNEAQ in the germline V gene. The V end was cut by 7 bases, the J end by 0 bases, with 15 bases between. TCRdb re-derived calls from the reads in MiXCR, one entry per CDR3 protein. The data show just over 300,000 distinct CDR3 sequences, 17% seen once. Sequenced input: PBMCs. The chain carries TRBV7-8 and TRBJ1-4; D unresolved. The origin of this receptor is a human donor in good health (CMV status not recorded). Some clones in this sample may be carry-over from other donors' samples. The CDR3 spells CASTQRPRPTNEKLFF. The CDR3 DNA follows: TGTGCCAGCACCCAAAGACCCCGACCAACTAATGAAAAACTGTTTTTT.